This T cell receptor (beta chain) was captured in a study of cytomegalovirus exposure and HLA in healthy donors (dated by TCRdb to the late 2010s). Study-level background: According to an earlier analysis of a few hundred of the donors, about 170 million T cells yielded roughly 110 million unique TCR beta sequences and approximately 300 Gb of sequence data. Approximately 310 gigabases of sequencing data and around 88 million unique TCR sequences made up an early release that covered approximately 620 HLA-typed donors. The genetic ancestry cluster associated with self-reported Caucasian donors included around four fifths of the roughly 360 genotyped donors. The study aimed to test whether cataloging public T cell receptors could reveal signatures of past pathogen exposure. The T cell repertoires of 666 subjects were profiled by immunosequencing and related to cytomegalovirus serostatus. In addition to the first cohort of 666 subjects, a separate validation cohort of approximately 130 different subjects was used. To predict cytomegalovirus infection status, the study combined high-throughput TCR immunosequencing, statistical association of individual TCRs with disease status, and machine learning. A later analysis re-examined previously published TCR beta repertoires from over 500 donors and added high-resolution HLA genotyping to investigate patterns of TCR occurrence. In the later analysis, no new phenotypic data were used to find candidate immune exposures; instead, reliance was placed on TCR beta sequences and their occurrence across donors. To decide whether each TCR beta V gene segment behaved as functional or pseudogenic, an earlier analysis of over 500 of the donors relied on high-throughput TCR beta sequencing. Donor age, sex, ethnicity and CMV serostatus were collected together with the repertoire data. Genome-wide SNP genotypes for about three fifths of the roughly 670 donors were used in a later genetic analysis, which treated that subset as a discovery cohort. All discovery cohort repertoires had been generated on a single sequencing platform. HLA typing covered class I and class II loci at four-digit resolution. The number of donors typed differed by locus, with roughly 620-630 for A, B, C, DRB1 and DQB1, roughly 520 for DQA1, 600 to 610 for DPA1, and about 450 for DPB1. A handful of DR-DQ haplotypes were treated as single units for association and clustering because of strong linkage in the cohort. Among a few hundred genotyped donors of the cohort, an average of around 240,000 unique TCR beta nucleotide sequences were sequenced per donor, roughly a sixth of them non-productive.

General conclusions and limits of the study: The only immune exposure information available for the cohort was CMV serostatus. Some IMGT-functional V segments, including TRBV6-2 and TRBV6-3, could not be told apart with the 87-base-pair reads, so those segments were excluded. Only TCR beta chains were sequenced in this cohort, and the absence of alpha or paired-chain data limited detectable features. In an earlier analysis of 587 of the donors, most TCR beta V segments appeared in productive rearrangements about 87% or about 30% of the time, broadly matching IMGT annotations. Because some donors lacked HLA typing at each locus, the association tests relied only on the typed subset. Linkage disequilibrium might explain the correlated functional status among segregating V segments, but an unknown experimental factor could not be ruled out. In a later analysis, HLA-associated TCR beta chains were found to be more clonally expanded and to have lower generation probabilities than equally common non-associated chains. A later analysis found that TCR association rates varied across HLA loci, with DRB1 alleles showing the most associated TCRs and HLA-C alleles the fewest. Compared with the approximately 670-donor mean, donors in an Asian-associated ancestry cluster had fewer N-insertions in productive TCRs, according to a later genetic analysis. Sequencing depth was assumed to be roughly uniform across donors in the presence/absence analyses, though that assumption may not hold. In both the original and validation cohorts, the classifier was reported to diagnose cytomegalovirus status with high specificity and sensitivity. Strong co-occurrence of HLA alleles, especially DR and DQ, made assigning TCR associations to individual alleles difficult. A later genetic analysis associated a missense DCLRE1C variant with V-gene and J-gene trimming of TCR beta chains, and an independent cohort replicated the association. At a false discovery rate of 0.05, a later analysis linked 15,000 to 20,000 TCR beta sequences to specific HLA alleles. The study listed 150 to 200 TCR beta chains as associated with cytomegalovirus. A further reported finding was that TCR beta sequences accurately predicted the HLA-A and HLA-B alleles for most subjects in the first cohort. Several of the top co-occurrence clusters appeared to be linked to parvovirus B19, influenza, CMV and Epstein-Barr virus, according to a later analysis. About 17 rarely observed V segments, including chromosome 9 orphons, were excluded from the earlier analysis of 550 to 700 of the donors because counts were too low. The authors suggested that the approach could potentially be generalized to other disease states and immunological phenotypes. Across donors, most TCR sequences were observed very rarely, whereas some public TCRs were present in many individuals. A cluster of highly shared sequence variants was judged likely to be a technical artifact of the sequencing pipeline. Three of the identified cytomegalovirus-associated TCR beta chains were confirmed in vitro to be specific for cytomegalovirus antigens. In a later analysis, most CMV-associated TCR beta chains were found to appear HLA-restricted, with HLA associations seemingly driven largely by CMV exposure.

The cohort was made up of several hundred healthy bone marrow donors. At the time of sampling, every cohort member was nominally healthy, though immune exposures that went unrecorded were likely present. The donor was CMV seropositive and belonged to the group of more than 250 seropositive cohort members. Every donor gave a peripheral blood sample, and the peripheral blood mononuclear cells from that sample were used for TCR beta sequencing. The Qiagen DNeasy Blood Extraction Kit was used to extract genomic DNA from the blood cell samples. Looking up the germline V gene yields CDR1 SGHDT and CDR2 YYEEEE. Reading from cysteine to phenylalanine, the CDR3 counts 13 amino acids. Only the CDR3 part of the read is kept: 39 bases, read in frame from the first base. Between the V and J ends, shortened by 2 bases and 0 bases respectively, the junction contains 6 bases. This clone was detected only once. Its cognate antigen has yet to be identified. The record has no base qualities; no much larger clone is one base away.

The library was made by the immunoSEQ multiplex PCR assay. For the multiplex PCR, a mixture combining 60 forward primers for TCR Vbeta segments and 13 reverse primers for TCR Jbeta segments was used. Amplification of the CDR3 region of rearranged TCR beta genes was performed with a multiplex PCR assay on genomic DNA. On the Illumina HiSeq System, the amplified TCR beta libraries were sequenced as 87-base-pair reads. In the authors' own workflow: A later analysis tallied approximately 87 million unique TCR beta chains across the 666 repertoires, and some 10 million of those chains were shared by two or more donors. To remove PCR and sequencing errors, raw reads were error-corrected and collapsed into unique sequences using a nearest-neighbor algorithm that merged closely related sequences. CDR3 sequences were aligned to IMGT reference sequences to assign V, D and J gene segments. For a sequence to be retained, a match of at least six nucleotides was required to both a V gene segment and a J gene segment. Rearrangements were classified as productive when the CDR3 lacked stop codons and remained in frame with V and J, and all other rearrangements were classified as non-productive. CDR3 was defined according to IMGT convention as the region running from the second conserved V-encoded cysteine to the conserved J-encoded phenylalanine. Sequences without an unambiguous match to a single V gene segment were excluded from the earlier analysis of about 640 of the donors. In an earlier analysis of several hundred of the donors, V segments were called functional above 56.7% productive rearrangements and were called segregating when the between-donor standard deviation exceeded 5%. A statistical classification framework was developed to diagnose cytomegalovirus status using the catalog of TCR beta chain sequences. In a later analysis, TCR nucleotide sequences were compared against IMGT/GENE-DB human TR gene sequences so that V and J genes could be assigned. In a later analysis, CDR3 sequences and most-parsimonious VDJ recombination scenarios were assigned using the TCRdist pipeline. A later analysis defined each TCR beta chain by its CDR3 amino acid sequence plus V-gene family, and excluded reads lacking a unique V-gene family. As a way to deal with suspected cross-contamination and a sequencing artifact, a later analysis dropped 450 to 600 nucleotide sequences that were highly shared and had low generation probability. In a later analysis, a clonal expansion index was calculated for each public chain from normalized within-repertoire ranks of inferred template counts. A later analysis computed generation probabilities with a VDJ recombination model fitted to out-of-frame rearrangements, and checked the results against IGoR. A later analysis scored TCR-TCR, TCR-HLA and TCR-CMV co-occurrence with hypergeometric tests, applying a repertoire-size bias correction to TCR pairs. In a later analysis, false discovery rates were estimated by permuting HLA or CMV assignments 20 times. In a later analysis, co-occurring TCRs were grouped using DBSCAN, and TCRdist sequence similarity was added for clustering within HLA-allele-positive subsets. Repertoires with fewer than 30,000 or more than 120,000 public chains, plus five repertoires with anomalous nucleotide sharing, were excluded from co-occurrence clustering. In TCRdb, the immuneACCESS table is reduced to in-frame sequences with V and J assigned. These tables do not hold every clone; where another copy was compared, an unresolved V gene accounts for under half, and the others remain unexplained. V, J and clone size reflect that table, while D and trimming were determined from the DNA. The sample table records just over 150,000 clones; around 72% of these occur just once. The top ten hold 6% to 7.5% of the sample.

This receptor was obtained from a man aged 40-49 years in good health and CMV-seropositive. Sequenced sample: PBMCs. The chain is made from TRBV5-6 and TRBJ2-7; no D gene is confidently identified. The CDR3 loop reads CASSFHTSYEQYF. The DNA sequence follows: TGTGCCAGCAGCTTCCACACCTCCTACGAGCAGTACTTC.